A single sample gave rise to the 5 T cell receptor beta chains below, sequenced in a study of shared clonotypes between healthy human individuals. The repertoire was sequenced with immunoSEQ multiplex PCR; TCRdb's copy has only in-frame clones and lacks some. The sample carries 2 million or so clones, 90% to 95% recorded once. Sample: naive CD4+ T cells sorted from blood. The subset is: CD45RA+ positively selected. These receptors all come from a young man in good health.

This clone was observed once. The J gene is TRBJ2-5, the V gene TRBV5-6, with 9 bases fitting TRBD1. Germline V lookup: CDR1 SGHDT, CDR2 YYEEEE. The CDR3 has 14 amino acids. After removal of 0 bases from V and 3 bases from J, the junction contained 0 bases not matched to a gene. The CDR3 sequence is CASSLGDREETQYF. The CDR3 DNA reads TGTGCCAGCAGCTTGGGGGACAGGGAAGAGACCCAGTACTTC. Supplemented by reference TRBV5-6 and TRBJ2-5, the full variable domain reads DAGVTQSPTHLIKTRGQQVTLRCSPKSGHDTVSWYQQALGQGPQFIFQYYEEEERQRGNFPDRFSGHQFPNYSSELNVNALLLGDSALYLCASSLGDREETQYFGPGTRLLVL.

The gene calls are TRBV19 and TRBJ1-2; 10 positions match TRBD1. This CDR3 contains 13 residues. The V gene end was trimmed by 5 bases and the J gene end by 8 bases; junction bases not matched to a gene: 5. Germline V CDR1 and CDR2: LNHDA, SQIVND (reference sequence). This chain's CDR3 is CASSLGQGHGYTF. In nucleotides, the CDR3 is TGTGCCAGTAGTCTGGGACAGGGGCACGGCTACACCTTC. The full variable domain, in which reference TRBV19 and TRBJ1-2 provide the parts outside the CDR3, is DGGITQSPKYLFRKEGQNVTLSCEQNLNHDAMYWYRQDPGQGLRLIYYSQIVNDFQKGDIAEGYSVSREKKESFPLTVTSAQKNPTAFYLCASSLGQGHGYTFGSGTRLTVV.

As to this clone: This same CDR3 is encoded by further DNA sequences in the sample. The chain has TRBV10-3 and TRBJ2-5; 11 positions agree with TRBD1. Germline V gene sequence: CDR1 ENHRY, CDR2 SYGVKD. Unmatched junction bases numbered 5, after V lost 6 bases and J lost 5 bases. CDR3 size: 14 residues. DNA of the CDR3: TGTGCCATCAGAGCCGGGACAGGGGGGGAGACCCAGTACTTC. Amino acids: CAIRAGTGGETQYF.

The rearrangement links TRBV9 to TRBJ2-5; TRBD1 or TRBD2 may be the D gene (6 bases each). Germline lookup yields CDR1 SGDLS and CDR2 YYNGEE. The CDR3 extends over 16 amino acids. The V and J ends lost 0 bases and 5 bases respectively, with 17 bases between them. Here the CDR3 DNA reads TGTGCCAGCAGCGTAGGGACTCAGAGAGGGGGGGAGACCCAGTACTTC. Amino acid sequence: CASSVGTQRGGETQYF.

Only one count was recorded for this clone. This chain connects TRBV2 to TRBJ1-4, with D possibly matching TRBD1 (5 bases). V was pared by 2 bases and J by 6 bases, with 10 bases between. The CDR3 loop spans 14 amino acids. The germline V gene has CDR1 SNHLY and CDR2 FYNNEI. In nucleotides, the CDR3 is TGTGCCAGCAGTGAACGGGGGACCGATGAAAAACTGTTTTTT. This codes for CASSERGTDEKLFF. The full variable domain, its missing parts supplied by reference TRBV2 and TRBJ1-4, is EPEVTQTPSHQVTQMGQEVILRCVPISNHLYFYWYRQILGQKVEFLVSFYNNEISEKSEIFDDQFSVERPDGSNFTLKIRSTKLEDSAMYFCASSERGTDEKLFFGSGTQLSVL.